These 23 T cell receptor beta chains were sequenced from one sample in a study of neurological immune-mediated disorders. In TCRdb, the 5' RACE reads were re-called with MiXCR into one record per CDR3 protein. Among tens of thousands of distinct CDR3 sequences, roughly 12% were seen once, and the ten largest hold 3.5% to 4%. Input material: CD4+ T cells from blood. These receptors were obtained from a woman in her twenties or thirties with HTLV-1-associated myelopathy (HAM/TSP).

This clonotype is termed medium-sized (0.01 to 0.1%). The chain has TRBV10-3 and TRBJ2-7, with D perhaps TRBD1 (5 bases). Germline CDR1 ENHRY, CDR2 SYGVKD. Trimming took 7 bases from V and 1 from J, leaving 14 bases between them. This CDR3 is 14 amino acids long. The CDR3 here is CAIKGQGGSYEQYF. Here the CDR3 DNA reads TGTGCCATCAAGGGGCAGGGTGGGTCCTACGAGCAGTACTTC.

This clonotype was seen repeatedly, ten times or more. V gene TRBV7-9 combines with J gene TRBJ2-1, with a weak D call TRBD1 (7 bases). The CDR3 runs to 17 residues. The germline gives CDR1 SEHNR, CDR2 FQNEAQ (reference sequence). V was trimmed by 7 bases and J by 9 bases, leaving 28 bases between them. Here the CDR3 DNA reads TGTGCCAGCACCAATCGAGGAGGGGGCAGGGGAATGGGTGAGCAGTTCTTC. Residues: CASTNRGGGRGMGEQFF.

This clonotype was seen ten or more times. The gene calls are TRBV20-1 and TRBJ1-2; 9 bases are a match to TRBD1. CDR3 length: 15 residues. The V gene end was trimmed by 3 bases and the J gene end by 4 bases; junction bases not matched to a gene: 9. Germline V gene sequence: CDR1 DFQATT, CDR2 SNEGSKA (reference sequence). Here the CDR3 reads CSASPGQGISYGYTF. Here the CDR3 DNA reads TGCAGTGCTAGTCCGGGACAGGGTATTTCCTATGGCTACACCTTC.

This clonotype was observed many times. The CDR3 reads CAISESGSSYEQYF. CDR3 sequence (DNA): TGTGCCATCAGTGAGTCGGGCAGCTCCTACGAGCAGTACTTC. This rearrangement joins TRBV10-3 to TRBJ2-7; D is uncertain. The CDR3 has 14 amino acids. V lost 0 bases, J lost 0 bases, and 6 bases lay in between. CDR1 and CDR2 from the germline V gene are ENHRY and SYGVKD.

This clonotype has at least ten counts. V gene TRBV5-1 combines with J gene TRBJ2-3; perhaps TRBD1 as D (5 bases). This CDR3 has 17 residues. Trimming took off 0 bases at V and 1 base at J, with 15 bases between the two ends. CDR1 SGHRS and CDR2 YFSETQ come from the germline V gene. The CDR3 bases are TGCGCCAGCAGCTTGGACCCCGCAGGGTCTGGCACAGATACGCAGTATTTT. The encoded protein is CASSLDPAGSGTDTQYF.

This clonotype was found many times. The chain carries TRBV20-1 and TRBJ1-2; D is unclear. The CDR3 has 13 amino acids. V was clipped by 0 bases and J by 3 bases, with 8 bases between them. Germline CDR1 reads DFQATT; CDR2 reads SNEGSKA (reference sequence). In DNA form, the CDR3 reads TGCAGTGCTAGAGATGGTACTGACTATGGCTACACCTTC. Its translation: CSARDGTDYGYTF.

The sample holds many counts of this clonotype. The chain has TRBV3-1 and TRBJ1-2, with D possibly TRBD1 on 5 matching bases. V lost 4 bases to trimming and J lost 1 base, with 13 bases between them. The germline gives CDR1 LGHDT, CDR2 YNNKEL (reference sequence). The CDR3 is 15 residues long. CDR3 amino acids: CASSRRDRVNYGYTF. Here the CDR3 DNA reads TGTGCCAGCAGCCGCAGGGATCGGGTTAACTATGGCTACACCTTC.

This clonotype has at least ten counts. This chain joins TRBV20-1 and TRBJ1-3; D gene unclear. Trimming left V 3 bases short and J 0 bases short, with 9 bases between. The germline V gene encodes CDR1 DFQATT and CDR2 SNEGSKA (reference sequence). This CDR3 has 14 residues. In DNA, the CDR3 is TGCAGTGCTAGGGACCTAAGCTCTGGAAACACCATATATTTT. Protein product: CSARDLSSGNTIYF.

This chain connects TRBV12-3 or TRBV12-4 to TRBJ1-5; D might be TRBD1 (5 bases). The CDR3 contains 14 residues. V lost 0 bases to trimming and J lost 11 bases, with 14 bases between them. CDR3 loop: CASSLARVSQTQHF. The CDR3 coding sequence is TGTGCCAGCAGTTTAGCCAGGGTCAGCCAGACCCAGCATTTT.

This clonotype came up many times. The CDR3, as DNA: TGTGCCAGCAGCCCCCAGGACAGGGGCCACAATGAGCAGTTCTTC. It specifies CASSPQDRGHNEQFF. V gene TRBV9 combines with J gene TRBJ2-1; 9 bases are shared with TRBD1. The V gene's germline CDR1 is SGDLS and CDR2 YYNGEE. This CDR3 is built from 15 residues. Unmatched junction bases numbered 7, after V lost 4 bases and J lost 5 bases.

This clonotype was detected only a few times. This chain joins TRBV30 and TRBJ1-1; maybe TRBD1 (5 bases). V was clipped by 5 bases and J by 0 bases, with 10 bases between them. The CDR3 runs 13 residues. The germline V gene has CDR1 GTSNPN and CDR2 SVGIG (reference sequence). This CDR3 reads CAWGRGMNTEAFF. Written as DNA, the CDR3 is TGTGCCTGGGGCCGGGGCATGAACACTGAAGCTTTCTTT.

This clonotype was counted at least ten times. CDR3 bases: TGCAGTGCTAGAGTAAGGGGTTCACCCCTCCACTTT. As protein: CSARVRGSPLHF. The rearrangement uses TRBV20-1 and TRBJ1-6, with D maybe TRBD1 (5 bases). V dropped 1 base and J dropped 9 bases, with 7 bases sitting between them. Per the germline V gene, CDR1 is DFQATT and CDR2 is SNEGSKA (reference sequence). The CDR3 has 12 amino acids.

This clonotype was detected ten times or more. The CDR3 coding sequence is TGCGCCAGTAAACAGGGGGCGCAGACCGGGGAGCTGTTTTTT. Translating it yields CASKQGAQTGELFF. The V gene is TRBV5-1, the J gene TRBJ2-2; 9 bases are shared with TRBD1. Trimming cost V 8 bases and J 5 bases; bases outside gene matches: 7. Germline CDR1 reads SGHRS; CDR2 reads YFSETQ. The CDR3 is made up of 14 amino acids. Drawing the rest from reference TRBV5-1 and TRBJ2-2, the complete variable domain is KAGVTQTPRYLIKTRGQQVTLSCSPISGHRSVSWYQQTPGQGLQFLFEYFSETQRNKGNFPGRFSGRQFSNSRSEMNVSTLELGDSALYLCASKQGAQTGELFFGEGSRLTVL.

This clonotype was seen many times. The chain carries TRBV27 and TRBJ2-1; D is possibly TRBD2 (6 bases). The CDR3 runs to 19 residues. Germline CDR1 MNHEY, CDR2 SMNVEV (reference sequence). Trimming took 2 bases from V and 0 from J, leaving 20 bases between them. CDR3 region: CASSLKPGWGESSYNEQFF. The CDR3 DNA sequence: TGTGCCAGCAGTTTAAAACCAGGTTGGGGGGAGAGCTCCTACAATGAGCAGTTCTTC.

This clonotype was recorded many times. The V call is TRBV3-1, the J call TRBJ2-7, with 7 bases identical to TRBD2. The germline CDR1 and CDR2 sequences are LGHDT and YNNKEL (reference sequence). The CDR3 length is 15 residues. With V trimmed by 0 bases and J by 3 bases, 5 bases remained unmatched. The CDR3 here is CASSQDGLAVYEQYF. CDR3 bases: TGTGCCAGCAGCCAAGATGGGCTAGCGGTCTACGAGCAGTACTTC.

This clonotype occurred many times. The chain uses TRBV4-1 and TRBJ2-2, with 7 bases identical to TRBD2. The V and J ends lost 4 bases and 3 bases, in that order; junction bases with no gene match: 2. The CDR3 has 14 amino acids. Germline loops: CDR1 MGHRA, CDR2 YSYEKL. In nucleotides, the CDR3 is TGCGCCAGCAGCCCGGGGGGAGACACCGGGGAGCTGTTTTTT. It is translated as CASSPGGDTGELFF.

This clonotype has ten or more counts. The rearrangement joins TRBV6-6 to TRBJ2-7; D is perhaps TRBD1 (6 bases). CDR1 and CDR2 (germline): MNHNY, SVGAGI (reference sequence). The length of the CDR3 is 12 residues. The ends were cut back, 5 bases at V and 6 bases at J, with 11 bases in the middle. The CDR3 spells CASSLTGFEQYF. DNA for the CDR3: TGTGCCAGCAGTCTTACAGGGTTCGAGCAGTACTTC.

In this sample, this clonotype turned up many times. The chain recombines TRBV20-1 with TRBJ2-5; 12 bases are a match to TRBD2. The CDR3 length is 17 residues. The V segment lost 0 bases and the J segment 1 base; nucleotides outside the gene matches: 6. From germline, CDR1 is DFQATT and CDR2 SNEGSKA (reference sequence). DNA for the CDR3: TGCAGTGCTAGAGATGTACTAGCGGGGGGACTCCAAGAGACCCAGTACTTC. It encodes CSARDVLAGGLQETQYF.

This clonotype appeared many times. The CDR3 is CASSNDRGKGYTF. The CDR3 DNA reads TGTGCCAGCAGCAACGACAGGGGAAAAGGCTACACCTTC. This chain joins TRBV6-5 and TRBJ1-2; TRBD1 aligns across 8 bases. Germline CDR1 reads MNHEY; CDR2 reads SVGAGI. This CDR3 contains 13 residues. The V and J ends lost 6 bases and 8 bases, in that order; junction bases with no gene match: 8.

Concerning this clonotype itself: This CDR3 is missing its conserved last phenylalanine or tryptophan, likely due to a read error. CDR3 sequence reads: CSARERGGRQPQHL. In DNA, the CDR3 is TGCAGTGCTAGAGAGCGGGGAGGAAGGCAGCCCCAGCATCTT. The chain has TRBV20-1 and TRBJ1-5; D is unresolved. The CDR3 sequence is 14 residues long. Germline values: CDR1 DFQATT, CDR2 SNEGSKA (reference sequence). Trimming pared 0 bases from V and 7 bases from J, leaving 13 bases between.

This clonotype was detected ten times or more. The chain joins TRBV20-1 to TRBJ1-2, with no clear D. The CDR3 totals 13 residues. Trimming removed 3 bases at V and 3 bases at J, with 11 bases between. From germline, CDR1 is DFQATT and CDR2 SNEGSKA (reference sequence). The CDR3 nucleotides read TGCAGTGCTAGTGGAAATTTGGACTATGGCTACACCTTC. Protein: CSASGNLDYGYTF.

This clonotype was counted at least ten times. For the CDR3, the DNA is TGCAGTGCTAGAGAACGCGGAGGCTCTGGGGCCAACGTCCTGACTTTC. It yields the protein CSARERGGSGANVLTF. The J gene is TRBJ2-6, the V gene TRBV20-1; tentatively, D is TRBD2 (5 bases). The CDR3 loop spans 16 amino acids. V lost 0 bases to trimming and J lost 0 bases, with 9 bases between them. CDR1 is DFQATT, CDR2 SNEGSKA, per germline (reference sequence).

This clonotype was recorded many times. CDR3 sequence (DNA): TGTGCCAGCAGCTTACTGTGGGGAACAGATACGCAGTATTTT. Protein: CASSLLWGTDTQYF. The chain combines TRBV11-3 with TRBJ2-3; no firm D call. V gave up 2 bases and J gave up 3 bases, with 9 bases separating them. Germline assignment: CDR1 SGHNT and CDR2 YENEEA. The CDR3 is 14 residues long. Supplemented by reference TRBV11-3 and TRBJ2-3, the full variable domain reads EAGVVQSPRYKIIEKKQPVAFWCNPISGHNTLYWYLQNLGQGPELLIRYENEEAVDDSQLPKDRFSAERLKGVDSTLKIQPAELGDSAVYLCASSLLWGTDTQYFGPGTRLTVL.